Listed here are 15 T cell receptor beta chains from one sample, sequenced in a study of regulatory T cells in long-lasting Graves disease. The time point is: newly diagnosed GD, antithyroid drugs for less than 3 months. From RNA extracted from PBMCs, the TCR library was made. Construction of the TCR beta libraries employed iRepertoire HTBI primers in conjunction with Arm-PCR of CDR3 regions. From the multiplex PCR reads, TCRdb called clonotypes with MiXCR, one entry per CDR3 protein. The sample lists some 340,000 distinct CDR3 sequences; 10% to 15% were seen once. This sample also belongs to another study, concerning T cells in Graves' hyperthyroidism and ophthalmopathy.

Sample: peripheral blood mononuclear cells (PBMCs), taken at new diagnosis, from a patient treated with antithyroid drugs. Receptors were obtained from a woman in her late teens or twenties with Graves disease.

CDR3 nucleotides: TGTGCCAGCAGGGGGACAGGGGCTCAGCCCCAGCATTTT. The encoded protein is CASRGTGAQPQHF. The chain recombines TRBV6-1 with TRBJ1-5, with 10 bases fitting TRBD1. The CDR3 loop spans 13 amino acids. Germline V gene lookup returns CDR1 MNHNS and CDR2 SASEGT. After removal of 6 bases from V and 6 bases from J, the junction contained 2 bases not matched to a gene.

This clonotype was observed many times. A read error is likely, as this CDR3 ends without the conserved phenylalanine or tryptophan. The rearrangement uses TRBV7-3 and TRBJ2-1; 10 bases map to TRBD2. The CDR3 consists of 16 residues. The V gene's germline CDR1 is SGHTA and CDR2 FQGTGA. The V gene end was trimmed by 5 bases and the J gene end by 0 bases; junction bases not matched to a gene: 4. CDR3 DNA: TGTGCCAGCAGCCGAGCGGGGGGGAGCTCCTACAATGAGCAGTTCGTC. As protein: CASSRAGGSSYNEQFV.

This clonotype turned up a few times. The genes are TRBV30 and TRBJ2-5, with TRBD2 matching over 14 bases. This CDR3 is built from 16 residues. Looked up from germline, CDR1 is GTSNPN and CDR2 is SVGIG (reference sequence). V lost 5 bases, J lost 4 bases, and 9 bases stayed unmatched. As DNA, the CDR3 is TGTGCCTGGCTGGCAAATGGACTAGCGGGAGGAGAGACCCAGTACTTC. Translated, it gives CAWLANGLAGGETQYF.

The J gene is TRBJ2-7, the V gene TRBV15; tentatively, D is TRBD1 (5 bases). Germline V lookup: CDR1 LNHNV, CDR2 YYDKDF (reference sequence). Between the trimmed V and J ends, which lost 0 bases and 2 bases, there was a span of 11 bases. There are 15 residues in the CDR3. This CDR3 reads CATSRDWGGPYEQYF. The CDR3 region has the DNA TGTGCCACCAGCAGAGATTGGGGCGGCCCCTACGAGCAGTACTTC.

This clonotype occurred many times. The chain's CDR3 is CASSPVDGQYGYTF. CDR3 nucleotides: TGTGCCAGCTCACCAGTAGATGGGCAGTATGGCTACACCTTC. The rearrangement uses TRBV18 and TRBJ1-2; D ambiguous. The CDR3 has 14 amino acids. Germline V gene data show CDR1 as KGHSH and CDR2 as LQKENI. Trimming pared 2 bases from V and 5 bases from J, leaving 12 bases between.

At least ten counts were recorded for this clonotype. The chain is built from TRBV5-5 and TRBJ2-1; 9 positions agree with TRBD2. The CDR3 is made up of 15 amino acids. The germline V gene encodes CDR1 SGHKS and CDR2 YYEKEE (reference sequence). V shed 1 base and J 4 bases; nucleotides not matched to a gene: 3. CDR3 sequence reads: CASSLLLAGYNEQFF. CDR3 in DNA: TGTGCCAGCAGCTTGTTGCTAGCGGGGTACAATGAGCAGTTCTTC. The variable domain in full, with the rest retrieved from reference TRBV5-5 and TRBJ2-1, is DAGVTQSPTHLIKTRGQQVTLRCSPISGHKSVSWYQQVLGQGPQFIFQYYEKEERGRGNFPDRFSARQFPNYSSELNVNALLLGDSALYLCASSLLLAGYNEQFFGPGTRLTVL.

The sample holds many counts of this clonotype. This rearrangement joins TRBV27 to TRBJ2-2; D ambiguous. CDR1 and CDR2 (germline): MNHEY, SMNVEV (reference sequence). V was clipped by 5 bases and J by 5 bases, with 9 bases between them. The CDR3 extends over 13 amino acids. CDR3 nucleotides: TGTGCCAGCAGTCCGCTAAAGACCGGGGAGCTGTTTTTT. The encoded protein is CASSPLKTGELFF.

This clonotype was counted many times. The chain uses TRBV10-3 and TRBJ2-1, with D possibly being TRBD2 (6 bases). This CDR3 has 14 amino acids. Germline lookup yields CDR1 ENHRY and CDR2 SYGVKD. Trimming shortened V by 6 bases and J by 5 bases, and 14 bases separated the two germline ends. The CDR3 is CAIRGGTGNNEQFF. Here the CDR3 DNA reads TGTGCCATCAGGGGCGGGACGGGGAACAATGAGCAGTTCTTC.

The table lists this clonotype with many counts. The chain is built from TRBV2 and TRBJ2-7; tentatively, D is TRBD1 (8 bases). Germline loops: CDR1 SNHLY, CDR2 FYNNEI. V lost 7 bases and J 0 bases, leaving 13 bases between the germline ends. This CDR3 has 14 amino acids. CDR3 nucleotide sequence: TGTGCCAGCACCTACAGGGGGGGCTCCTACGAGCAGTACTTC. Protein product: CASTYRGGSYEQYF.

This clonotype was observed a few times. A read error may produce the germline difference seen at one junction end. The rearrangement uses TRBV18 and TRBJ1-3, with D possibly being TRBD1 (6 bases). Germline V gene sequence: CDR1 KGHSH, CDR2 LQKENI. The CDR3 consists of 15 residues. The CDR3 here is CASSPTGARGNTTYF. Here the CDR3 DNA reads TGTGCCAGCTCACCAACGGGGGCTCGTGGAAACACCACATATTTT.

This clonotype was observed a few times. This chain joins TRBV29-1 and TRBJ2-2; TRBD2 matches at 9 bases. Germline values: CDR1 SQVTM, CDR2 ANQGSEA. V lost 3 bases, J lost 1 base, and 3 bases stayed unmatched. This CDR3 region has 15 residues. CDR3 DNA: TGCAGCGTTGAGGCGGGGGGGATGAACACCGGGGAGCTGTTTTTT. Its translation is CSVEAGGMNTGELFF.

A few counts support this clonotype. The chain joins TRBV20-1 to TRBJ2-1, with 9 bases identical to TRBD1. There are 15 residues in the CDR3. Germline V gene sequence: CDR1 DFQATT, CDR2 SNEGSKA (reference sequence). J gave up 8 bases and V 0 bases, and 8 bases lay outside the gene matches. The CDR3 sequence: CSAREGGTGFDEQFF. CDR3 nucleotide sequence: TGCAGTGCTAGAGAAGGGGGGACAGGGTTCGATGAGCAGTTCTTC.

CDR3 sequence reads: CSVTPRGLETQYF. For the CDR3, the DNA is TGCAGTGTTACGCCCCGGGGTTTAGAGACCCAGTACTTC. The chain uses TRBV20-1 and TRBJ2-1; TRBD2 is a possible D gene (5 bases). Matching the DNA end better, TRBJ2-5 makes the J call doubtful. CDR3 length equals 13 residues. Per the germline V gene, CDR1 is DFQATT and CDR2 is SNEGSKA (reference sequence).

To note about this clonotype: This may be a read error, as it is one base from a much larger clone. The chain carries TRBV12-3 or TRBV12-4 and TRBJ1-1; D is uncertain. The CDR3 contains 15 residues. Written as DNA, the CDR3 is TGTGCCGGCAGCCATGGACGCTCCATGAACACTGAAGCTTTCTTT. As protein: CAGSHGRSMNTEAFF.

This clonotype has at least ten counts. This chain joins TRBV12-3 or TRBV12-4 and TRBJ2-7; possibly TRBD1 for D (5 bases). The CDR3 consists of 14 residues. V lost 6 bases, J lost 2 bases, and 14 bases lay in between. CDR3 protein: CASRTRQRPYEQYF. The CDR3 DNA follows: TGTGCCAGCAGGACGAGACAGCGACCCTACGAGCAGTACTTC.